Given below is one T cell receptor beta chain in context. This record belongs to a study of blood T cell repertoires in COVID-19. Across the study: The United States, Italy and Spain were the sources of the acute and convalescent COVID-19 samples. Sources were T cells, B-cell-depleted T cells, or PBMCs; the material itself was cDNA or gDNA.

Looked up from germline, CDR1 is LNHDA and CDR2 is SQIVND (reference sequence). The CDR3 is 17 residues long. Trimming took 6 bases from V and 3 from J, leaving 21 bases between them. Authors' processing steps: By means of reference gene primer amplification, nucleated cell counts were estimated. Sequencing was performed with immunoSEQ multiplex PCR; in TCRdb, only in-frame clones are kept and a portion is missing. V, J and clone size are taken as reported in that table, and D and trimming were inferred from the DNA itself. The sample lists some 76,000 clones; about nine tenths were seen once. What was sequenced was peripheral blood. The V call is TRBV19, the J call TRBJ2-1; perhaps TRBD2 as D (5 bases). The source is a woman aged 18-30 years with acute or convalescent COVID-19. The CDR3 DNA follows: TGTGCCAGTAGCAGTCATAGAGGCCAAGGAGGCTACAATGAGCAGTTCTTC. It translates to CASSSHRGQGGYNEQFF. Drawing the rest from reference TRBV19 and TRBJ2-1, the complete variable domain is DGGITQSPKYLFRKEGQNVTLSCEQNLNHDAMYWYRQDPGQGLRLIYYSQIVNDFQKGDIAEGYSVSREKKESFPLTVTSAQKNPTAFYLCASSSHRGQGGYNEQFFGPGTRLTVL.